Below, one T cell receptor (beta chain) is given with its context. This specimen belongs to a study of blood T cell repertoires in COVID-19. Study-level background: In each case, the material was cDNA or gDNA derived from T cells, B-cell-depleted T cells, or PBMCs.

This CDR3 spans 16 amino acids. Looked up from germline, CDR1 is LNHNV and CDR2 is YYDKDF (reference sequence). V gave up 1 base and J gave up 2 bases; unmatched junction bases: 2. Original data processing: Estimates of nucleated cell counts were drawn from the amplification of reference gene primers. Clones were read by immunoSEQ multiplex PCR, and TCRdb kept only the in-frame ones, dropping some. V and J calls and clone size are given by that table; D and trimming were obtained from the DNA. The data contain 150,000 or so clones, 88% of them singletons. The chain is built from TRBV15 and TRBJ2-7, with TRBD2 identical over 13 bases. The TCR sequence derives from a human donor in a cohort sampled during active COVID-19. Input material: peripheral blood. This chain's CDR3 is CATSRGGTSGTYEQYF. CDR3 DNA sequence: TGTGCCACCAGCAGAGGCGGGACTAGCGGGACCTACGAGCAGTACTTC.